This TCR beta chain was sequenced in a study of blood T cell repertoires in COVID-19. Study summary: COVID-19 samples, acute and convalescent, were from the United States, Italy and Spain. Nucleic acid was either cDNA or gDNA, and it came from T cells, B-cell-depleted T cells, or PBMCs.

In the authors' methods: Nucleated cell number was recorded as an estimate derived from reference gene primer amplification. The repertoire was sequenced with immunoSEQ multiplex PCR; TCRdb's copy has only in-frame clones and lacks some. That table supplies the V and J calls and clone size; D and trimming were determined from the DNA. The sample has roughly 110,000 clones; roughly 84% are singletons. Germline CDR1 SGDLS, CDR2 YYNGEE. Losses at the gene ends were 0 bases for V and 0 bases for J; bases not matched to a gene: 5. The CDR3 totals 17 residues. The clonotype was recovered from a woman aged 70-85 years who had recovered from COVID-19. The specimen sequenced was peripheral blood. The chain carries TRBV9 and TRBJ2-3; 9 positions agree with TRBD2. This CDR3 is CASSVGWAGGSTDTQYF. The DNA of the CDR3 is TGTGCCAGCAGCGTAGGCTGGGCGGGAGGGAGCACAGATACGCAGTATTTT.